This T cell receptor beta chain was sequenced for a study of control samples from healthy donors and cancer patients. Sequencing used immunoSEQ multiplex PCR; TCRdb keeps in-frame clones, though not all of them. The sample lists 120,000 or so clones, roughly 86% occurring once. Trimming stripped 6 bases from V and 4 bases from J, with 16 bases between. CDR3 length: 16 residues. Germline V lookup: CDR1 MNHEY, CDR2 SMNVEV (reference sequence). Input material: blood. V usage is TRBV27 and J usage is TRBJ1-6, with D possibly matching TRBD1 (6 bases). This receptor was obtained from a man in his 60s in good health. Here the CDR3 DNA reads TGTGCCAGCAGAACAAATGGACAGATTTATAATTCACCCCTCCACTTT. This translates into CASRTNGQIYNSPLHF.